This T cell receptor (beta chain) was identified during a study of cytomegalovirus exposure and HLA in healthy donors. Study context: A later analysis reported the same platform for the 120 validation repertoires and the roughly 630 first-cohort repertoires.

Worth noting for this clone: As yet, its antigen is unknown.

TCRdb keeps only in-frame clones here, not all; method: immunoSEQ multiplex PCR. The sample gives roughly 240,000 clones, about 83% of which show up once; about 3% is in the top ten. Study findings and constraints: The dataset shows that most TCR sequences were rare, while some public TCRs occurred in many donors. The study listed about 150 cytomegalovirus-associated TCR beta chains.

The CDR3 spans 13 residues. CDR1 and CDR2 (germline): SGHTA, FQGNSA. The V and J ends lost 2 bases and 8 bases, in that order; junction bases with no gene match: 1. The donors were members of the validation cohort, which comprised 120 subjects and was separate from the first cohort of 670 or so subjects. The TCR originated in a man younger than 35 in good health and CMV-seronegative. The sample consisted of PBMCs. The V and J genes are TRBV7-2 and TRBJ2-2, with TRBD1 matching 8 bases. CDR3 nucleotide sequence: TGTGCCAGCAGCTTAAGACAGGGGGGGGAGCTGTTTTTT. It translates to CASSLRQGGELFF.